The clone carrying this T cell receptor beta chain was seen a few times. Its antigen is not identified. Construction of TCR beta libraries was performed using quantitative 5'-RACE with molecular barcodes. TCRdb used MiXCR to reprocess the 5' RACE reads, holding one entry per CDR3 protein. The data hold hundreds of thousands of distinct CDR3 sequences, with roughly a tenth observed a single time. This record comes from a study of CD8 T cells in ankylosing spondylitis. Overall study findings and caveats: In the blood and synovial fluid of reactive arthritis, some motif variants had been previously reported. Researchers reportedly found disease-linked clones significantly enriched in matched ankylosing spondylitis synovial fluid. What seemed typical of ankylosing spondylitis blood was a TCR beta motif built from 7 or 8 highly homologous variants.

V was shortened by 4 bases and J by 4 bases, with 8 bases between the two germline ends. This CDR3 has 13 residues. Germline values: CDR1 SNHLY, CDR2 FYNNEI. The V gene is TRBV2, the J gene TRBJ1-5; no reliable D call. The sample was blood, either unsorted or a sorted T cell fraction (not recorded which). The TCR was taken from a male donor with ankylosing spondylitis or in good health (not recorded which). The CDR3 DNA is TGTGCCAGCAGTGGACCCCTTAATCAGCCCCAGCATTTT. It is translated as CASSGPLNQPQHF. Full variable domain (remainder filled in from reference TRBV2 and TRBJ1-5): EPEVTQTPSHQVTQMGQEVILRCVPISNHLYFYWYRQILGQKVEFLVSFYNNEISEKSEIFDDQFSVERPDGSNFTLKIRSTKLEDSAMYFCASSGPLNQPQHFGDGTRLSIL.